Given below is one T cell receptor (beta chain) in context. This sample is part of a study of blood T cell repertoires in COVID-19. Study context: COVID-19 samples, acute and convalescent, were from the United States, Italy and Spain. The cDNA or gDNA used as material had been derived from T cells, B-cell-depleted T cells, or PBMCs.

Sequencing used immunoSEQ multiplex PCR; TCRdb keeps in-frame clones, though not all of them. The data contain 90,000 or so clones, 85% to 90% of them singletons. Per germline, CDR1 LNHDA and CDR2 SQIVND (reference sequence). The CDR3 is 15 residues long. The J segment lost 4 bases and the V segment lost 3 bases, leaving 6 bases of the junction unmatched. The receptor's source is a human donor in a cohort sampled during active COVID-19. The specimen was peripheral blood. V is TRBV19 and J is TRBJ2-5; TRBD2 matches 9 bases. CDR3 bases: TGTGCCAGTAGTATGGGCGGGAGGGCCGGAGAGACCCAGTACTTC. Translation: CASSMGGRAGETQYF. Using reference TRBV19 and TRBJ2-5 for the parts outside the CDR3, the full variable domain is DGGITQSPKYLFRKEGQNVTLSCEQNLNHDAMYWYRQDPGQGLRLIYYSQIVNDFQKGDIAEGYSVSREKKESFPLTVTSAQKNPTAFYLCASSMGGRAGETQYFGPGTRLLVL.